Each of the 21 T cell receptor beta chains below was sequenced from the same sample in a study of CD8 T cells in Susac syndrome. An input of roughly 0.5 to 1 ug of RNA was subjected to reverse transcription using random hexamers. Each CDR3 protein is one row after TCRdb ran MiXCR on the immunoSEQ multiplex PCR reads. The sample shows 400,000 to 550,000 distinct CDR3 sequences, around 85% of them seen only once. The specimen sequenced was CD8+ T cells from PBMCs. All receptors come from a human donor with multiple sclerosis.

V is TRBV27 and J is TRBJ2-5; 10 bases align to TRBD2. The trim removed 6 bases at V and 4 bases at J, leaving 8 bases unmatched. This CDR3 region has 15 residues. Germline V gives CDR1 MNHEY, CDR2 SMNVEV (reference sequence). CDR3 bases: TGTGCCAGCAGCCCTAGCGGGAGATTGTTAGAGACCCAGTACTTC. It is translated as CASSPSGRLLETQYF.

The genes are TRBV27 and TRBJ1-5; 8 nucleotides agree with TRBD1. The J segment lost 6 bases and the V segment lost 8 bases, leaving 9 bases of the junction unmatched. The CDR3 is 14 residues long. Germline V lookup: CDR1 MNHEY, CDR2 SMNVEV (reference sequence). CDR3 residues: CASGGQGRFQPQHF. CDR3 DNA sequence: TGTGCCAGCGGTGGACAGGGTCGATTTCAGCCCCAGCATTTT.

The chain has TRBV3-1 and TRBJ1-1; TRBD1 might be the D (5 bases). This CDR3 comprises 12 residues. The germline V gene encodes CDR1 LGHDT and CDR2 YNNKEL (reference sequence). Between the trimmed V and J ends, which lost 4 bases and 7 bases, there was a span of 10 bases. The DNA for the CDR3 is TGTGCCAGCAGCCTGGGACCGAGTGAAGCTTTCTTT. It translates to CASSLGPSEAFF.

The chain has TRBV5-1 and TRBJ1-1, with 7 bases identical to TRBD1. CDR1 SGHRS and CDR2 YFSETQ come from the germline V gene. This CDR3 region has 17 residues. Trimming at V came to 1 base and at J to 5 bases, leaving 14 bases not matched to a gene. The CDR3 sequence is CASSLSGGQIFGTEAFF. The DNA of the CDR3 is TGCGCCAGCAGCTTGTCGGGGGGACAGATTTTCGGAACTGAAGCTTTCTTT.

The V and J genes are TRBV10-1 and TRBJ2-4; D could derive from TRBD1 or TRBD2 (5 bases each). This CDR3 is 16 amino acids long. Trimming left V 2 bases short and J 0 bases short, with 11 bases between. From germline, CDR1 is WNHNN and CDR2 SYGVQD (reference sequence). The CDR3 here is CASSETRELAKNIQYF. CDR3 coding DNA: TGCGCCAGCAGTGAGACCAGGGAGCTAGCCAAAAACATTCAGTACTTC.

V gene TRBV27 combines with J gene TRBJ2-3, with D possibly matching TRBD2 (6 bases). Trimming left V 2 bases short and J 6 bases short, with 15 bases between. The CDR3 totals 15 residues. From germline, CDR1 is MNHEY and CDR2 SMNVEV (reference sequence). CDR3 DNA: TGTGCCAGCAGTTTAAGGGACTCCCACGGCGATACGCAGTATTTT. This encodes CASSLRDSHGDTQYF.

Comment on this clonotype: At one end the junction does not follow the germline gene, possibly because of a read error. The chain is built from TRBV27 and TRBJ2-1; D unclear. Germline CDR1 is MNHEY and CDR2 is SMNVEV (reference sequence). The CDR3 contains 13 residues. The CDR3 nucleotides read TGTGCCAGCAGTTTTAGTTCCTACAATGAGCAGCTCTTC. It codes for CASSFSSYNEQLF.

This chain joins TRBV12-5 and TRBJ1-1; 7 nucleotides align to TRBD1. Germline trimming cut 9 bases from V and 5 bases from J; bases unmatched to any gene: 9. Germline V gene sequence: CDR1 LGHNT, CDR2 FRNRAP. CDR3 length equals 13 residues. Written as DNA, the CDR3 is TGTGCTAGCCGCCAGGGGGATGGGACTGAAGCTTTCTTT. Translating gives CASRQGDGTEAFF.

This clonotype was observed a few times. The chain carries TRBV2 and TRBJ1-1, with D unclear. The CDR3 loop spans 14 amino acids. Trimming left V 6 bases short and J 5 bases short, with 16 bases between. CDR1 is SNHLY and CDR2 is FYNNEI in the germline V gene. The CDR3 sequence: CASSSQWRETEAFF. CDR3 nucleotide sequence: TGTGCCAGCAGCTCACAGTGGAGGGAGACTGAAGCTTTCTTT.

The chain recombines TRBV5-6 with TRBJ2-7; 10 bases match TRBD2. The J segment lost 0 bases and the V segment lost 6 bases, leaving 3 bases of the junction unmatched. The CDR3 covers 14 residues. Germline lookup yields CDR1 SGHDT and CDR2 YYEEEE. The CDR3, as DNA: TGTGCCAGCACCTCTAGCGGGAGCTCCTACGAGCAGTACTTC. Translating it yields CASTSSGSSYEQYF.

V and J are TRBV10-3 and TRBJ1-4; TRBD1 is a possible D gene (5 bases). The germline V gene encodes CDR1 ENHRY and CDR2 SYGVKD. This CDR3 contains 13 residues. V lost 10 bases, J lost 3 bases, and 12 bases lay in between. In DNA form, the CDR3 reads TGTGCCACCCGGGGGGGACCTAATGAAAAACTGTTTTTT. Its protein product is CATRGGPNEKLFF.

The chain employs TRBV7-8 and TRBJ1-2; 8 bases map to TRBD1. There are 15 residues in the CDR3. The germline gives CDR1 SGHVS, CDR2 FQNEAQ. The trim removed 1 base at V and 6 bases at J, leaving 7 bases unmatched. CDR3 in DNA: TGTGCCAGCAGCTTAGTGACAGGGGATTTGAATGGCTACACCTTC. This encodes CASSLVTGDLNGYTF.

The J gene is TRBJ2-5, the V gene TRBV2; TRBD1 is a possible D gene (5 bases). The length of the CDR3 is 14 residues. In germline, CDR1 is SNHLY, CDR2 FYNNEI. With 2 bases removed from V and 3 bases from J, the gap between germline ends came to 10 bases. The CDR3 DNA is TGTGCCAGCAGTGAATGGACACCGAAAGAGACCCAGTACTTC. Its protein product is CASSEWTPKETQYF.

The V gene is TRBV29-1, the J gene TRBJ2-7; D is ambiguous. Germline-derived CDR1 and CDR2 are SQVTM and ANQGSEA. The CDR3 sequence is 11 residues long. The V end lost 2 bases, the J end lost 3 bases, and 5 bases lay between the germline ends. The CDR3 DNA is TGCAGCGTTGAAAAGAACTACGAGCAGTACTTC. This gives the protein CSVEKNYEQYF.

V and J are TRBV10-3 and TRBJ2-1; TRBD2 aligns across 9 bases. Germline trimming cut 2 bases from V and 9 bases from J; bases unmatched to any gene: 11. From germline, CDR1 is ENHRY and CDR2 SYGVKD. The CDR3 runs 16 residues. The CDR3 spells CAISEPEAGGGTEQFF. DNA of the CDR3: TGTGCCATCAGTGAGCCTGAGGCGGGAGGGGGCACTGAGCAGTTCTTC.

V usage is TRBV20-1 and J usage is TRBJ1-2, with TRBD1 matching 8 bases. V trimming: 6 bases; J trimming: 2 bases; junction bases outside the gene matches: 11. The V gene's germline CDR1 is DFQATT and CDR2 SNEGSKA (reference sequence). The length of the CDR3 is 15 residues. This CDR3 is CSAPKTNRGNYGYTF. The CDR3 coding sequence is TGCAGTGCGCCTAAGACGAACAGGGGGAACTATGGCTACACCTTC.

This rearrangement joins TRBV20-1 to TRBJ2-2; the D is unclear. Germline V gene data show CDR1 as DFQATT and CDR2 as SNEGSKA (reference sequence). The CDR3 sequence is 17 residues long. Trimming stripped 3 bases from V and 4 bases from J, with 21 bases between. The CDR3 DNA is TGCAGTGCTAGGCTTTTTACTGCAGGACCGAGCACCGGGGAGCTGTTTTTT. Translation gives CSARLFTAGPSTGELFF.

The CDR3 nucleotides read TGTGCCAGAAAGGGACTAGCGGGAGATAAGCGCGGGGAGCTGTTTTTT. It codes for CARKGLAGDKRGELFF. The chain is built from TRBV2 and TRBJ2-2; 14 nucleotides match TRBD2. Germline trimming cut 9 bases from V and 7 bases from J; bases unmatched to any gene: 10. The CDR3 extends over 16 amino acids. From germline, CDR1 is SNHLY and CDR2 FYNNEI.

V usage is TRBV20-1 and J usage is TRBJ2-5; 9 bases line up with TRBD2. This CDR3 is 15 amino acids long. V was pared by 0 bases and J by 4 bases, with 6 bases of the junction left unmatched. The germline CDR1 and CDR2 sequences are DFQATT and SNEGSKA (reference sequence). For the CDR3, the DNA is TGCAGTGCTAGAGATTTCAGCGGGAGGACAGAGACCCAGTACTTC. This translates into CSARDFSGRTETQYF.

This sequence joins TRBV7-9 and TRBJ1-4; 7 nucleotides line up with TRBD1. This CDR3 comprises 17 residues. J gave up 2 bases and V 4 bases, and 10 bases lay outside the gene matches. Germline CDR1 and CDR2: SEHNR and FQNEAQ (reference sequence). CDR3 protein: CASSSPGQITTNEKLFF. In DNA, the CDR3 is TGTGCCAGCAGCTCACCGGGACAGATTACTACTAATGAAAAACTGTTTTTT.

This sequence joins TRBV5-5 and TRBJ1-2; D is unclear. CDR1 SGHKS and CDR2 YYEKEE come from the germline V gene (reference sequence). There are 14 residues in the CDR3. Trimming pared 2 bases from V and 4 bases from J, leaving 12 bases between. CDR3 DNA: TGTGCCAGCAGCTTTACAATAGACGTCTATGGCTACACCTTC. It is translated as CASSFTIDVYGYTF.